The 16 T cell receptor beta chains in this list originate from one sample, sequenced in a study of shared clonotypes between healthy human individuals. Here immunoSEQ multiplex PCR was the method, and the copy in TCRdb shows in-frame clones only, minus some. The table shows fewer than 600,000 clones, with more than 65% occurring only once. The sequenced sample consisted of PBMCs. The source is a woman aged 40 to 49 in good health. Some clones in this sample may be carry-over from other donors' samples.

This sequence joins TRBV18 and TRBJ1-5; D is unresolved. V shed 3 bases and J shed 1 base, with 16 bases lying between them. The length of the CDR3 is 17 residues. The germline V gene has CDR1 KGHSH and CDR2 LQKENI. CDR3 nucleotides: TGTGCCAGCTCACCGCTGGGCCCAGGTATGAGCAATCAGCCCCAGCATTTT. It is translated as CASSPLGPGMSNQPQHF.

As for this clone: Relative to the germline gene, one junction end is altered; a read error may explain this. The chain joins TRBV7-2 to TRBJ2-7, with TRBD2 identical over 7 bases. The CDR3 length is 13 residues. Germline assignment: CDR1 SGHTA and CDR2 FQGNSA. The CDR3 reads CASSLAVTYEQYF. As DNA, the CDR3 is TGTGCCAGCAGCCTAGCGGTAACCTACGAGCAGTACTTC.

The chain has TRBV6-1 and TRBJ2-7, with 9 bases fitting TRBD1. Trimming took 6 bases from V and 2 from J; bases not matched to a gene: 8. The germline CDR1 and CDR2 sequences are MNHNS and SASEGT. The CDR3 spans 15 residues. The CDR3 region has the DNA TGTGCCAGCAGCAAAATCGGGACAGGGACCTACGAGCAGTACTTC. It yields the protein CASSKIGTGTYEQYF.

The chain links TRBV5-1 to TRBJ2-3; 8 nucleotides align to TRBD1. Germline V gene data show CDR1 as SGHRS and CDR2 as YFSETQ. The CDR3 is 17 amino acids. The V segment lost 0 bases and the J segment 4 bases; nucleotides outside the gene matches: 10. This CDR3 reads CASSLVQGASVPDTQYF. CDR3 sequence (DNA): TGCGCCAGCAGCTTGGTTCAGGGGGCCTCGGTACCAGATACGCAGTATTTT.

The table lists this clone with a count of one. The chain links TRBV6-5 to TRBJ2-2; a weak D match, TRBD1 (6 bases). V dropped 0 bases and J dropped 6 bases, with 11 bases sitting between them. Germline V gene sequence: CDR1 MNHEY, CDR2 SVGAGI. The CDR3 runs 15 residues. In nucleotides, the CDR3 is TGTGCCAGCAGTTACTCCCCAGGGGCTTCCGGGGAGCTGTTTTTT. Translated: CASSYSPGASGELFF.

The chain recombines TRBV10-3 with TRBJ2-6; TRBD2 is a possible D gene (7 bases). Between the trimmed V and J ends, which lost 4 bases and 1 base, there was a span of 17 bases. This CDR3 is built from 18 residues. The germline V gene has CDR1 ENHRY and CDR2 SYGVKD. CDR3 sequence: CAISGARGGASGANVLTF. The CDR3 nucleotides are TGTGCCATCAGTGGTGCGAGGGGGGGAGCATCTGGGGCCAACGTCCTGACTTTC.

The rearrangement joins TRBV9 to TRBJ2-7; D perhaps matches TRBD2 (6 bases). CDR1 is SGDLS and CDR2 is YYNGEE in the germline V gene. V shed 0 bases and J shed 3 bases, with 13 bases lying between them. The CDR3 runs 15 residues. CDR3: CASSVDFGGNYEQYF. In DNA form, the CDR3 reads TGTGCCAGCAGCGTAGACTTTGGGGGGAACTACGAGCAGTACTTC.

Written as DNA, the CDR3 is TGTGCCAGCAGGGGGACCGCGGAGGATGGCTACACCTTC. Amino acid sequence: CASRGTAEDGYTF. This rearrangement joins TRBV6-1 to TRBJ1-2, with D perhaps matching TRBD1 (5 bases). Deletions cut 6 bases from V and 6 bases from J, with 14 bases between. This CDR3 comprises 13 residues. Per germline, CDR1 MNHNS and CDR2 SASEGT.

This clone was detected ten times or more. V gene TRBV11-2 combines with J gene TRBJ2-5; no reliable D call. From germline, CDR1 is SGHAT and CDR2 FQNNGV. The V end lost 5 bases, the J end lost 4 bases, and 11 bases lay between the germline ends. This CDR3 has 13 amino acids. The CDR3 loop is CASSPGPRETQYF. The CDR3 DNA reads TGTGCCAGCAGCCCTGGCCCAAGAGAGACCCAGTACTTC.

The chain combines TRBV7-9 with TRBJ2-7; D unresolved. This CDR3 region has 12 residues. Germline V gene data show CDR1 as SEHNR and CDR2 as FQNEAQ (reference sequence). With 2 bases removed from V and 6 bases from J, the gap between germline ends came to 8 bases. Written as DNA, the CDR3 is TGTGCCAGCAGCTTATGGGGATCCGAGCAGTACTTC. Its translation: CASSLWGSEQYF.

In this sample, this clone turned up a few times. CDR3 in amino acids: CSAGGGSNNQPQHF. As DNA, the CDR3 is TGCAGCGCTGGAGGCGGCAGCAACAATCAGCCCCAGCATTTT. The rearrangement links TRBV29-1 to TRBJ1-5; no firm D call. The V gene's germline CDR1 is SQVTM and CDR2 ANQGSEA. This CDR3 is built from 14 residues. V was cut by 7 bases and J by 3 bases, with 16 bases left in between.

The J gene is TRBJ2-3, the V gene TRBV5-4; 9 positions match TRBD1. V was pared by 4 bases and J by 4 bases, with 4 bases of the junction left unmatched. The length of the CDR3 is 14 residues. Germline V gene data show CDR1 as SGHNT and CDR2 as YYREEE (reference sequence). CDR3 loop: CASSPGQGSDTQYF. The CDR3 coding sequence is TGTGCCAGCAGCCCGGGACAGGGTTCAGATACGCAGTATTTT.

On this clone: Sequence at one end of the junction differs from germline and may be a read error. The V and J genes are TRBV7-7 and TRBJ2-3, with D perhaps assigned TRBD1 or TRBD2 (5 bases each). The CDR3 length is 13 residues. Looked up from germline, CDR1 is SSHAT and CDR2 is FNYEAQ (reference sequence). This CDR3 is CASSSGALDTQYF. In DNA form, the CDR3 reads TGTGCTAGCAGCTCCGGGGCCTTGGATACGCAGTATTTT.

The chain joins TRBV7-8 to TRBJ2-5; 11 bases align to TRBD1. J was trimmed by 5 bases and V by 5 bases; bases with no gene match: 4. This CDR3 region has 14 residues. CDR1 SGHVS and CDR2 FQNEAQ come from the germline V gene. In nucleotides, the CDR3 is TGTGCCAGCAGCCCGGACAGGGGGCGGGAGACCCAGTACTTC. This translates into CASSPDRGRETQYF.

The V gene is TRBV18, the J gene TRBJ2-2; possible D gene TRBD2, 5 bases. Germline V CDR1 and CDR2: KGHSH, LQKENI. Trimming pared 3 bases from V and 1 base from J, leaving 12 bases between. CDR3 length: 16 residues. The CDR3 DNA sequence: TGTGCCAGCTCACCGGCCGTCCGGGGGAACACCGGGGAGCTGTTTTTT. Translation gives CASSPAVRGNTGELFF. The full variable domain, with the rest looked up from reference TRBV18 and TRBJ2-2, is NAGVMQNPRHLVRRRGQEARLRCSPMKGHSHVYWYRQLPEEGLKFMVYLQKENIIDESGMPKERFSAEFPKEGPSILRIQQVVRGDSAAYFCASSPAVRGNTGELFFGEGSRLTVL.

In this sample, this clone turned up once. The chain is built from TRBV5-1 and TRBJ2-3; no clear D. V lost 3 bases, J lost 3 bases, and 11 bases lay in between. Germline V lookup: CDR1 SGHRS, CDR2 YFSETQ. This CDR3 comprises 14 residues. The CDR3 DNA follows: TGCGCCAGCAGCTCGAGAATAGTAACAGATACGCAGTATTTT. It encodes CASSSRIVTDTQYF.